This T cell receptor beta chain emerged from a study of cytomegalovirus exposure and HLA in healthy donors. PCR employed 60 Vbeta and 13 Jbeta primers. The protocol was immunoSEQ multiplex PCR, while the TCRdb copy is restricted to in-frame clones and leaves out a portion. The repertoire has 70,000 to 85,000 clones, 55% to 75% of them found once; the top ten carry less than 7.5%. This clone was counted a few times. At the DNA level, this CDR3 is encoded by other sequences in the same sample as well. Germline V gives CDR1 SGHVS, CDR2 FNYEAQ. Trimming stripped 5 bases from V and 4 bases from J, with 11 bases between. The CDR3 extends over 13 amino acids.

The J gene is TRBJ1-2, the V gene TRBV7-6, with D tentatively TRBD1 (5 bases). The sequenced sample consisted of PBMCs. The TCR was taken from a man in his thirties or forties in good health and CMV-seropositive. CDR3 bases: TGTGCCAGCAGCCCCGGACAAGGCTATGGCTACACCTTC. Protein: CASSPGQGYGYTF.